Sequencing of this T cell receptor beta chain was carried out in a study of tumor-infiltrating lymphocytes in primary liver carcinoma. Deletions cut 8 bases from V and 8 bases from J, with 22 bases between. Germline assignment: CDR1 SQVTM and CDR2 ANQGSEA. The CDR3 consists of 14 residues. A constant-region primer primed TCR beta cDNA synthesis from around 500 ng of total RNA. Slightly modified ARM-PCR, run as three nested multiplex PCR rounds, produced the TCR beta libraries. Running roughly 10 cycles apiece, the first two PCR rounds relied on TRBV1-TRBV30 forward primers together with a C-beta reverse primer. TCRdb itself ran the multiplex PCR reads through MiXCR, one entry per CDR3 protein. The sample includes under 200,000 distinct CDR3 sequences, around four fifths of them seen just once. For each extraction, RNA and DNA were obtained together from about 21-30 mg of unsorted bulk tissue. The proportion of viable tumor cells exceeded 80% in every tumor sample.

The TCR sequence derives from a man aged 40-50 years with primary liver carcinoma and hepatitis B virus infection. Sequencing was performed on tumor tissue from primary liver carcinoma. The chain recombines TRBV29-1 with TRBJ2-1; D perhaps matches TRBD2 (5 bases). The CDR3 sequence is CSFRGRIGGDEQFF. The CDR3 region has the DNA TGCAGCTTTCGAGGCAGGATTGGAGGCGATGAGCAGTTCTTC.